Sequencing of this T cell receptor beta chain was carried out in a study of OX40 agonist ivuxolimab in advanced cancers. Study-level findings and limits: At 0.1 to 3.0 mg/kg and by week 6, clonal expansion occurred in CD4+ and CD8+ blood T cells. Normalized T-cell clonal expansion was also low in a subset of nonresponders. Averaged across samples, CD8+ T cells carried more expanded clones than CD4+ did.

Comments on this clone: Its antigen is as yet unknown.

Assay: immunoSEQ multiplex PCR; the TCRdb copy retains only in-frame clones and omits some. Seen here are about 15,000 clones, more than 70% observed once, and the top ten hold under 30%. CDR3 length: 13 amino acids. V shed 5 bases and J shed 4 bases, with 12 bases lying between them. The germline gives CDR1 MNHEY, CDR2 SMNVEV (reference sequence). The clonotype comes from an adult with an advanced solid tumor such as melanoma, head and neck, liver or kidney cancer. The specimen comprised CD4+ or CD8+ T cells sorted from blood, sampled in a trial of the OX40 agonist ivuxolimab. This chain links TRBV27 with TRBJ2-7, with D perhaps matching TRBD2 (6 bases). The CDR3 bases are TGTGCCAGCAGTCCTCCAGGGAGGTACGAGCAGTACTTC. It is translated as CASSPPGRYEQYF.